Sequencing of this T cell receptor beta chain was carried out in a study of blood T cell repertoires in COVID-19. This clone was detected only a few times. TCRdb's table, derived via immunoSEQ multiplex PCR, lists solely in-frame clones and lacks some. This table holds about 200,000 clones, roughly 85% found once. Germline-derived CDR1 and CDR2 are LGHDT and YNNKEL (reference sequence). The CDR3 covers 14 residues. Trimming took 7 bases from V and 2 from J, leaving 15 bases between them. The sample consisted of peripheral blood. The TCR originated in a man aged 60 to 75 with active or convalescent COVID-19. The chain recombines TRBV3-1 (or the pseudogene TRBV3-2) with TRBJ2-7; maybe TRBD2 (5 bases). CDR3 protein: CASTERGQPYEQYF. The CDR3 bases are TGTGCCAGCACCGAACGAGGGCAGCCCTACGAGCAGTACTTC.